The 18 T cell receptor beta chains given below trace back to one sample, sequenced in a study of identical twins. TCRdb reanalysed the 5' RACE reads using MiXCR and keeps one entry per CDR3 protein. Found here are approximately 1.8 million distinct CDR3 sequences, around 29% of them singletons; the top ten hold less than 0.35%. The sequenced sample consisted of cord blood. The receptors originated from a newborn girl in good health.

This clonotype was counted between two and nine times. The rearrangement uses TRBV20-1 and TRBJ2-5; D remains ambiguous. Trimming left V 8 bases short and J 3 bases short, with 16 bases between. The CDR3 has 13 amino acids. Germline values: CDR1 DFQATT, CDR2 SNEGSKA (reference sequence). CDR3 protein: CSLTRTSKETQYF. The CDR3 DNA sequence: TGCAGTCTAACCCGGACCTCTAAAGAGACCCAGTACTTC.

This chain uses TRBV5-1 with TRBJ1-4, with 9 bases fitting TRBD1. Trimming at V came to 5 bases and at J to 7 bases, leaving 12 bases not matched to a gene. The CDR3 runs to 16 residues. The germline V gene has CDR1 SGHRS and CDR2 YFSETQ. The CDR3 loop is CASSRPGTGRFEKLFF. CDR3 sequence (DNA): TGCGCCAGCAGTCGTCCCGGGACAGGGCGGTTTGAAAAACTGTTTTTT.

This clonotype has a count of ten or more. The J gene is TRBJ2-7, the V gene TRBV4-2; D is possibly TRBD1 (5 bases). Germline V CDR1 and CDR2: LGHNA, YNFKEQ. The V end lost 4 bases, the J end lost 7 bases, and 14 bases lay between the germline ends. The CDR3 consists of 13 residues. The CDR3 sequence: CASSPDTYWEQYF. The CDR3 nucleotides are TGTGCCAGCAGCCCGGACACCTATTGGGAGCAGTACTTC.

A note on this clonotype: A read error may explain this, as a much larger clone is one base away. The V and J genes are TRBV29-1 and TRBJ2-1; the D call may be TRBD1 or TRBD2 (5 bases each). TRBJ2-7 matches the DNA end more closely, so the J call is doubtful. The CDR3 runs to 13 residues. In germline, CDR1 is SQVTM, CDR2 ANQGSEA. This chain's CDR3 is CSVSTEGYNEQYF. DNA of the CDR3: TGCAGCGTTTCGACAGAGGGGTACAATGAGCAGTACTTC.

This clonotype was seen only a few times. The chain combines TRBV2 with TRBJ2-1; the D gene is possibly TRBD2 (5 bases). Germline V gene sequence: CDR1 SNHLY, CDR2 FYNNEI. Trimming shortened V by 2 bases and J by 3 bases, and 17 bases separated the two germline ends. The CDR3 sequence is 17 residues long. CDR3 bases: TGTGCCAGCAGTGAATCGGGATGGCGGGTCCTCTACAATGAGCAGTTCTTC. Translating it yields CASSESGWRVLYNEQFF.

On this clonotype itself: Given a much more abundant clone one base away, this may be a read error. V gene TRBV4-2 combines with J gene TRBJ2-7; 9 bases are a match to TRBD2. The CDR3 covers 13 residues. V shed 3 bases, J shed 5 bases, and the junction held 2 bases outside the gene matches. CDR1 and CDR2 (germline): LGHNA, YNFKEQ. Here the CDR3 DNA reads TGTGCCAGCAGCCACGGGACTAGCAACGAGCAGTACTTC. Its protein is CASSHGTSNEQYF.

The V call is TRBV5-1, the J call TRBJ2-4; no definite D call. The assigned J gene may be wrong: the sequence end matches TRBJ2-7 better. This CDR3 region has 12 residues. The germline V gene encodes CDR1 SGHRS and CDR2 YFSETQ. CDR3 region: CASSSLTHEQYF. CDR3 nucleotide sequence: TGCGCCAGCAGTTCCCTGACCCACGAGCAGTACTTC.

This clonotype was detected only once. This sequence joins TRBV6-1 and TRBJ1-6; possible D gene TRBD1, 5 bases. This CDR3 is built from 15 residues. The V gene's germline CDR1 is MNHNS and CDR2 SASEGT. V gave up 2 bases and J gave up 7 bases, with 12 bases separating them. The CDR3 is CASSESEGQNSPLHF. The CDR3 region has the DNA TGTGCCAGCAGTGAATCCGAGGGGCAGAATTCACCCCTCCACTTT.

Turning to this clonotype: Its ends do not fully match the called genes, so a read error is possible. The chain is built from TRBV12-3 or TRBV12-4 and TRBJ2-1; D unclear. The length of the CDR3 is 13 residues. The CDR3 DNA reads TGTGCCTGCAGTTTATCTGTGGTTGGTGAGCAGTTCTTC. Amino acid sequence: CACSLSVVGEQFF.

The rearrangement joins TRBV12-3 or TRBV12-4 to TRBJ2-5; D possibly corresponds to TRBD2 (6 bases). With 2 bases removed from V and 11 bases from J, the gap between germline ends came to 18 bases. The CDR3 has 14 amino acids. The CDR3 DNA reads as TGTGCCAGCAGTTTATTCCGACTAGGAGATGAGCAGTACTTC. It specifies CASSLFRLGDEQYF.

The gene calls are TRBV20-1 and TRBJ1-5, with no clear D. The CDR3 has 16 residues. Germline values: CDR1 DFQATT, CDR2 SNEGSKA (reference sequence). V lost 4 bases and J 1 base, leaving 17 bases between the germline ends. This CDR3 is CSATSLGLKSNQPQHF. CDR3 DNA sequence: TGCAGTGCTACAAGCCTCGGACTGAAAAGCAATCAGCCCCAGCATTTT.

This clonotype was counted a few times. The V gene is TRBV7-9, the J gene TRBJ1-2; D unresolved. The CDR3 runs to 14 residues. Germline V lookup: CDR1 SEHNR, CDR2 FQNEAQ (reference sequence). V dropped 3 bases and J dropped 1 base, with 9 bases sitting between them. This chain's CDR3 is CASSFFGLNYGYTF. In DNA, the CDR3 is TGTGCCAGCAGCTTTTTCGGGCTTAACTATGGCTACACCTTC.

This clonotype was picked up a small number of times. The chain recombines TRBV7-9 with TRBJ1-6, with 7 bases lining up with TRBD1. Germline CDR1 is SEHNR and CDR2 is FQNEAQ (reference sequence). J gave up 5 bases and V 5 bases, and 3 bases lay outside the gene matches. There are 14 residues in the CDR3. This chain's CDR3 is CASSKDRNNSPLHF. For the CDR3, the DNA is TGTGCCAGCAGCAAGGACAGGAATAATTCACCCCTCCACTTT.

This clonotype was picked up a small number of times. The rearrangement uses TRBV4-2 and TRBJ1-5; 9 bases are shared with TRBD1. The CDR3 totals 12 residues. Unmatched junction bases numbered 0, after V lost 11 bases and J lost 1 base. Germline CDR1 LGHNA, CDR2 YNFKEQ. This chain's CDR3 is CAGTGSNQPQHF. CDR3 in DNA: TGTGCCGGGACAGGGAGCAATCAGCCCCAGCATTTT.

The chain has TRBV4-1 and TRBJ2-5; 10 nucleotides agree with TRBD2. Near its end, the DNA agrees better with TRBJ2-7, so the J call may be wrong. Germline CDR1 reads MGHRA; CDR2 reads YSYEKL. This CDR3 comprises 16 residues. The CDR3 coding sequence is TGCGCCAGCAGCCAAGAGTTGGGGCTAGCGGGAGTCGAGCAGTACTTC. The encoded protein is CASSQELGLAGVEQYF.

The chain carries TRBV28 and TRBJ2-3, with 10 bases matching TRBD1. The CDR3 covers 17 residues. The ends lost 3 bases at V and 6 bases at J; junction bases unmatched: 12. Germline assignment: CDR1 MDHEN and CDR2 SYDVKM. CDR3 residues: CASSFLVRDRGRDTQYF. In DNA, the CDR3 is TGTGCCAGCAGTTTCCTCGTCCGGGACAGGGGTCGGGATACGCAGTATTTT.

The rearrangement uses TRBV5-6 and TRBJ1-2, with unresolved D. Trimming cost V 4 bases and J 2 bases, with 15 bases left between them. CDR3 length equals 15 residues. CDR1 is SGHDT, CDR2 YYEEEE, per germline. The CDR3 loop reads CASSRPYQTNYGYTF. DNA of the CDR3: TGTGCCAGCAGCCGCCCATACCAAACAAACTATGGCTACACCTTC.

J is TRBJ2-1 and V is TRBV20-1; 8 bases are shared with TRBD2. Germline loops: CDR1 DFQATT, CDR2 SNEGSKA (reference sequence). The ends lost 7 bases at V and 0 bases at J; junction bases unmatched: 5. There are 14 residues in the CDR3. The CDR3: CSVTTSASYNEQFF. In DNA, the CDR3 is TGCAGTGTCACGACTAGCGCCTCCTACAATGAGCAGTTCTTC.